The T cell receptor beta chain described here comes from a study of HIV-infected patients and healthy controls. This clonotype was seen many times. No antigen is known for it. All unsorted peripheral T cells were captured because whole blood was used without fractionation. V shed 6 bases, J shed 6 bases, and the junction held 9 bases outside the gene matches. The CDR3 is made up of 14 amino acids. CDR1 and CDR2 from the germline V gene are MNHEY and SVGAGI. cDNA was made from 500 ng RNA using alpha and beta constant primers. Using multiplexing indices, alpha and beta chain libraries were generated apart by chain-specific third strand synthesis. TCRdb called the 5' RACE reads again in MiXCR, with one record for every CDR3 protein. In the table there are tens of thousands of distinct CDR3 sequences, approximately 7.7% of which are singletons. Study-level findings and limits: In healthy controls, MAIT alpha CDR3s were common; in HIV+ repertoires, severely depleted.

V usage is TRBV6-5 and J usage is TRBJ2-3; TRBD1 aligns across 7 bases. The sequence was obtained from an adult in good health. Sequences were obtained from blood. As DNA, the CDR3 is TGTGCCAGCAGGGGGACAGCCTATGGGGATACGCAGTATTTT. It yields the protein CASRGTAYGDTQYF.